The 17 T cell receptor beta chains listed next were all sequenced from one sample in a study of blood T cell repertoires in COVID-19. Sequencing used immunoSEQ multiplex PCR; TCRdb keeps in-frame clones, though not all of them. The table includes about 200,000 clones, roughly 88% detected once. The specimen sequenced was peripheral blood. These receptors were taken from a man in his fifties or sixties with COVID-19, enrolled during active disease.

V gene TRBV7-6 combines with J gene TRBJ2-7; 7 bases are shared with TRBD1. Trimming took 2 bases from V and 3 from J; bases not matched to a gene: 4. Germline CDR1 reads SGHVS; CDR2 reads FNYEAQ. This CDR3 region has 14 residues. In nucleotides, the CDR3 is TGTGCCAGCAGCTTAAAACAGGGGAACTACGAGCAGTACTTC. Its translation is CASSLKQGNYEQYF.

CDR3 nucleotides: TGTGCCACCAGCAGAGATGGGTCCAGGTCTAACTATGGCTACACCTTC. It translates to CATSRDGSRSNYGYTF. The V gene is TRBV15, the J gene TRBJ1-2; no definite D call. This CDR3 region has 16 residues. V shed 0 bases and J shed 0 bases, with 11 bases lying between them. From germline, CDR1 is LNHNV and CDR2 YYDKDF (reference sequence).

The chain uses TRBV5-1 and TRBJ2-1, with D hard to call. Per germline, CDR1 SGHRS and CDR2 YFSETQ. Trimming removed 0 bases at V and 3 bases at J, with 7 bases between. The CDR3 is 14 residues long. This CDR3 is CASSLGPLYNEQFF. DNA for the CDR3: TGCGCCAGCAGCTTGGGGCCCCTCTACAATGAGCAGTTCTTC.

This rearrangement joins TRBV19 to TRBJ2-7, with a weak D call TRBD2 (6 bases). The V gene's germline CDR1 is LNHDA and CDR2 SQIVND (reference sequence). The CDR3 totals 13 residues. The V end lost 8 bases, the J end lost 4 bases, and 15 bases lay between the germline ends. CDR3 residues: CASLTRGGYEQYF. The CDR3 nucleotides are TGTGCCAGTTTGACTAGAGGAGGGTACGAGCAGTACTTC.

V usage is TRBV2 and J usage is TRBJ2-2, with 10 bases lining up with TRBD2. Germline trimming cut 8 bases from V and 1 base from J; bases unmatched to any gene: 4. Germline CDR1 reads SNHLY; CDR2 reads FYNNEI. This CDR3 comprises 15 residues. DNA of the CDR3: TGTGCCAGCGGGGGACTAGCGTTGAACACCGGGGAGCTGTTTTTT. Its translation is CASGGLALNTGELFF. Together with reference TRBV2 and TRBJ2-2, the CDR3 gives the full variable domain: EPEVTQTPSHQVTQMGQEVILRCVPISNHLYFYWYRQILGQKVEFLVSFYNNEISEKSEIFDDQFSVERPDGSNFTLKIRSTKLEDSAMYFCASGGLALNTGELFFGEGSRLTVL.

This clone was observed a handful of times. The chain employs TRBV6-4 and TRBJ2-2, with 9 bases lining up with TRBD2. Germline trimming cut 0 bases from V and 4 bases from J; bases unmatched to any gene: 0. The V gene's germline CDR1 is MRHNA and CDR2 SNTAGT. This CDR3 contains 15 residues. CDR3 bases: TGTGCCAGCAGTGACTCAGCGGGGGGCACCGGGGAGCTGTTTTTT. This gives the protein CASSDSAGGTGELFF.

The gene calls are TRBV27 and TRBJ2-7; D unresolved. The CDR3 is 13 residues long. Trimming removed 2 bases at V and 0 bases at J, with 5 bases between. Germline values: CDR1 MNHEY, CDR2 SMNVEV (reference sequence). DNA of the CDR3: TGTGCCAGCAGTTTACACAGCTCCTACGAGCAGTACTTC. Its translation: CASSLHSSYEQYF.

This rearrangement joins TRBV5-1 to TRBJ2-7, with TRBD1 matching 7 bases. The trim removed 5 bases at V and 2 bases at J, leaving 10 bases unmatched. The CDR3 contains 15 residues. The germline gives CDR1 SGHRS, CDR2 YFSETQ. In DNA form, the CDR3 reads TGCGCCAGCAGTTTAGACAGGGTGATTACCTACGAGCAGTACTTC. Amino acids: CASSLDRVITYEQYF.

This sequence joins TRBV21-1 and TRBJ2-2; the listed D gene, TRBD2, was not tested against the DNA. TRBV21-1 is designated a pseudogene. The CDR3 consists of 16 residues. The CDR3 loop reads CASSRGTSGSYGELFF. The CDR3 nucleotides are TGTGCCAGCAGCAGGGGGACTAGCGGGAGCTACGGGGAGCTGTTTTTT.

The genes are TRBV5-4 and TRBJ2-5; a possible D gene is TRBD2 (6 bases). Trimming took off 5 bases at V and 5 bases at J, with 13 bases between the two ends. The CDR3 totals 13 residues. Germline-derived CDR1 and CDR2 are SGHNT and YYREEE (reference sequence). Written as DNA, the CDR3 is TGTGCCAGCAGACGGGAGCCGGGGGAGACCCAGTACTTC. It yields the protein CASRREPGETQYF. Looking up the rest from reference TRBV5-4 and TRBJ2-5 gives the full variable domain: ETGVTQSPTHLIKTRGQQVTLRCSSQSGHNTVSWYQQALGQGPQFIFQYYREEENGRGNFPPRFSGLQFPNYSSELNVNALELDDSALYLCASRREPGETQYFGPGTRLLVL.

The chain recombines TRBV28 with TRBJ2-7, with TRBD1 matching 10 bases. The germline CDR1 and CDR2 sequences are MDHEN and SYDVKM. This CDR3 is built from 15 residues. V trimming: 6 bases; J trimming: 3 bases; junction bases outside the gene matches: 8. CDR3 nucleotides: TGTGCCAGCAGACCCCCGACAGGGGGCTTCTACGAGCAGTACTTC. Protein product: CASRPPTGGFYEQYF.

This clone was counted a single time. The chain couples TRBV10-1 to TRBJ2-7, with 7 bases that match TRBD2. With 3 bases clipped from V and 3 bases from J, the junction kept 5 bases outside the gene matches. Germline lookup yields CDR1 WNHNN and CDR2 SYGVQD (reference sequence). The CDR3 totals 14 residues. The CDR3 nucleotides read TGCGCCAGCAGTGACGGACTAGTCGGCTACGAGCAGTACTTC. This translates into CASSDGLVGYEQYF.

The chain joins TRBV9 to TRBJ1-4; 7 bases match TRBD1. Germline CDR1 and CDR2: SGDLS and YYNGEE. V trimming: 0 bases; J trimming: 8 bases; junction bases outside the gene matches: 7. The CDR3 length is 15 residues. Here the CDR3 DNA reads TGTGCCAGCAGCGTAGACGAGGGGGCTTTGGAAAAACTGTTTTTT. Amino acid sequence: CASSVDEGALEKLFF.

This sequence joins TRBV30 and TRBJ1-6; 7 positions match TRBD1. Trimming removed 5 bases from V and 10 bases from J; junction bases left unmatched: 14. Germline assignment: CDR1 GTSNPN and CDR2 SVGIG (reference sequence). The CDR3 is 15 residues long. CDR3 in DNA: TGTGCCTGGGGACGAACAGCAGGGGGGAGGTCACCCCTCCACTTT. Protein: CAWGRTAGGRSPLHF.

This clone was seen just once. The chain has TRBV24-1 and TRBJ2-1; a weak D match, TRBD2 (6 bases). Trimming shortened V by 3 bases and J by 4 bases, and 12 bases separated the two germline ends. This CDR3 comprises 15 residues. Germline-derived CDR1 and CDR2 are KGHDR and SFDVKD. The CDR3 DNA follows: TGTGCCACCAGTGATATAGGGGACTCTTACAATGAGCAGTTCTTC. The encoded protein is CATSDIGDSYNEQFF.

The chain has TRBV28 and TRBJ1-1; 7 bases agree with TRBD1. V was pared by 5 bases and J by 6 bases, with 6 bases of the junction left unmatched. Germline assignment: CDR1 MDHEN and CDR2 SYDVKM. The CDR3 length is 13 residues. The CDR3, as DNA: TGTGCCAGCAGTGCAGGGGGTCGTCCTGAAGCTTTCTTT. Translation: CASSAGGRPEAFF.

The gene calls are TRBV14 and TRBJ2-7, with TRBD2 matching 9 bases. CDR1 is SGHDN, CDR2 FVKESK, per germline. V trimming: 0 bases; J trimming: 2 bases; junction bases outside the gene matches: 8. The CDR3 contains 17 residues. The CDR3 spells CASSQEGGSGRPYEQYF. The CDR3 DNA is TGTGCCAGCAGCCAAGAGGGTGGTAGCGGGAGACCCTACGAGCAGTACTTC.